The 17 T cell receptor beta chains below come from one sample, sequenced in a study of control samples from healthy donors and cancer patients. Libraries were prepared by immunoSEQ multiplex PCR; TCRdb keeps only in-frame clonotypes and omits some of them. Of approximately 160,000 clones listed, about 91% were seen once; the top ten hold 2% to 2.5%. The source material was blood. Receptor source: a woman aged 40 to 49 in good health.

This chain connects TRBV7-7 to TRBJ2-7, with D maybe TRBD2 (6 bases). The V end lost 4 bases, the J end lost 1 base, and 8 bases lay between the germline ends. This CDR3 comprises 13 residues. In germline, CDR1 is SSHAT, CDR2 FNYEAQ (reference sequence). CDR3 amino acids: CASSWDLSYEQYF. Here the CDR3 DNA reads TGTGCCAGCAGCTGGGACTTATCCTACGAGCAGTACTTC. Drawing the rest from reference TRBV7-7 and TRBJ2-7, the complete variable domain is GAGVSQSPRYKVTKRGQDVTLRCDPISSHATLYWYQQALGQGPEFLTYFNYEAQPDKSGLPSDRFSAERPEGSISTLTIQRTEQRDSAMYRCASSWDLSYEQYFGPGTRLTVT.

This chain links TRBV7-9 with TRBJ2-3; possibly TRBD1 or TRBD2 for D (5 bases each). CDR1 and CDR2 (germline): SEHNR, FQNEAQ (reference sequence). The CDR3 is 14 residues long. The V and J ends lost 5 bases and 2 bases respectively, with 11 bases between them. The CDR3 nucleotides read TGTGCCAGCAGCCACGGGACGGTCACAGATACGCAGTATTTT. Encoded protein: CASSHGTVTDTQYF. Using reference TRBV7-9 and TRBJ2-3 for the parts outside the CDR3, the full variable domain is DTGVSQNPRHKITKRGQNVTFRCDPISEHNRLYWYRQTLGQGPEFLTYFQNEAQLEKSRLLSDRFSAERPKGSFSTLEIQRTEQGDSAMYLCASSHGTVTDTQYFGPGTRLTVL.

This clone occurred a few times. This chain links TRBV4-1 with TRBJ1-4; D uncertain. Trimming left V 3 bases short and J 4 bases short, with 9 bases between. This CDR3 has 14 residues. The germline CDR1 and CDR2 sequences are MGHRA and YSYEKL. CDR3 DNA: TGCGCCAGCAGCCACTCGGGCCTTAATGAAAAACTGTTTTTT. This gives the protein CASSHSGLNEKLFF.

For the CDR3, the DNA is TGCGCCAGCAGCTTGGAACTAGCGGTCACCGGGGAGCTGTTTTTT. It translates to CASSLELAVTGELFF. J is TRBJ2-2 and V is TRBV5-1, with 8 bases lining up with TRBD2. Germline lookup yields CDR1 SGHRS and CDR2 YFSETQ. J lost 4 bases, V lost 0 bases, and 2 bases had no gene match. The CDR3 runs 15 residues.

The genes are TRBV7-8 and TRBJ1-1, with TRBD1 matching over 9 bases. Germline CDR1 and CDR2: SGHVS and FQNEAQ. Trimming at V came to 8 bases and at J to 5 bases, leaving 15 bases not matched to a gene. The CDR3 runs to 16 residues. CDR3 loop: CASSPFPGQGKTEAFF. The CDR3 DNA reads as TGTGCCAGCTCCCCTTTCCCGGGACAGGGTAAGACTGAAGCTTTCTTT.

The J gene is TRBJ1-1, the V gene TRBV19; a possible D gene is TRBD1 (6 bases). This CDR3 contains 15 residues. Germline V CDR1 and CDR2: LNHDA, SQIVND (reference sequence). V lost 3 bases to trimming and J lost 7 bases, with 18 bases between them. This chain's CDR3 is CASSMVRGGVNEAFF. The CDR3 DNA reads TGTGCCAGTAGTATGGTAAGGGGGGGCGTTAATGAAGCTTTCTTT.

This chain links TRBV3-1 (or the pseudogene TRBV3-2) with TRBJ1-5; the D gene is possibly TRBD1 (6 bases). This CDR3 contains 15 residues. CDR1 and CDR2 from the germline V gene are LGHDT and YNNKEL (reference sequence). V lost 0 bases and J 1 base, leaving 7 bases between the germline ends. The CDR3 loop is CASSQEGGSNQPQHF. In DNA, the CDR3 is TGTGCCAGCAGCCAAGAAGGGGGGAGCAATCAGCCCCAGCATTTT.

V usage is TRBV19 and J usage is TRBJ2-3, with D unresolved. V was clipped by 8 bases and J by 4 bases, with 13 bases between them. The V gene's germline CDR1 is LNHDA and CDR2 SQIVND (reference sequence). CDR3 length: 13 amino acids. The CDR3 here is CASSQERADTQYF. In DNA, the CDR3 is TGTGCCAGTTCGCAGGAACGAGCAGATACGCAGTATTTT.

This clone was recorded only once. This chain links TRBV4-2 with TRBJ2-1; 15 bases map to TRBD2. CDR1 and CDR2 from the germline V gene are LGHNA and YNFKEQ. This CDR3 contains 21 residues. After removal of 4 bases from V and 3 bases from J, the junction contained 16 bases not matched to a gene. The CDR3 DNA reads TGTGCCAGCAGCCCGTCCCAGGGACTAGCGGGGGGCCGGAGCTTCTACAATGAGCAGTTCTTC. Translating gives CASSPSQGLAGGRSFYNEQFF.

V gene TRBV11-1 combines with J gene TRBJ2-5; possibly TRBD1 or TRBD2 for D (5 bases each). V was shortened by 0 bases and J by 2 bases, with 16 bases between the two germline ends. The CDR3 extends over 17 amino acids. Germline V gives CDR1 SGHAT, CDR2 FQDESV (reference sequence). CDR3 in DNA: TGTGCCAGCAGCTTAGCGTCGGGGCAAGCCCCTCAAGAGACCCAGTACTTC. Translating gives CASSLASGQAPQETQYF.

This chain links TRBV7-9 with TRBJ1-2, with D tentatively TRBD1 (6 bases). This CDR3 contains 15 residues. CDR1 is SEHNR, CDR2 FQNEAQ, per germline (reference sequence). V was clipped by 5 bases and J by 7 bases, with 20 bases between them. The CDR3 protein is CASSQTQNRVAGYTF. For the CDR3, the DNA is TGTGCCAGCAGCCAAACACAGAACAGGGTCGCTGGCTACACCTTC.

The chain uses TRBV19 and TRBJ2-6, with D perhaps matching TRBD1 (6 bases). CDR3 length: 16 amino acids. The germline CDR1 and CDR2 sequences are LNHDA and SQIVND (reference sequence). Trimming pared 5 bases from V and 2 bases from J, leaving 13 bases between. This CDR3 reads CASSFLGATGANVLTF. As DNA, the CDR3 is TGTGCCAGTAGTTTCCTGGGGGCCACTGGGGCCAACGTCCTGACTTTC.

The chain carries TRBV6-5 and TRBJ2-5; D is undetermined. Trimming took off 5 bases at V and 6 bases at J, with 16 bases between the two ends. The germline CDR1 and CDR2 sequences are MNHEY and SVGAGI. The CDR3 has 14 residues. The CDR3 loop reads CASSLEDLEQTQYF. The CDR3 coding sequence is TGTGCCAGCAGTCTCGAAGACCTTGAACAGACCCAGTACTTC.

Points on this clone: Within the sample, other DNA sequences also encode this same CDR3. The chain recombines TRBV5-1 with TRBJ1-2; TRBD1 is a possible D gene (5 bases). The CDR3 has 14 residues. The germline gives CDR1 SGHRS, CDR2 YFSETQ. With 0 bases removed from V and 4 bases from J, the gap between germline ends came to 10 bases. CDR3 protein: CASSLGAGSYGYTF. Here the CDR3 DNA reads TGCGCCAGCAGCTTGGGAGCAGGGAGCTATGGCTACACCTTC.

This clone appeared a few times. This sequence joins TRBV14 and TRBJ1-1; D gene ambiguous. Trimming took 4 bases from V and 1 from J, leaving 10 bases between them. The CDR3 has 14 residues. Germline CDR1 reads SGHDN; CDR2 reads FVKESK. DNA of the CDR3: TGTGCCAGCAGCCCCCCCCTTGCGAACACTGAAGCTTTCTTT. Amino acid sequence: CASSPPLANTEAFF.

The rearrangement links TRBV9 to TRBJ2-2; D might be TRBD1 or TRBD2, each matching 5 bases. CDR1 and CDR2 from the germline V gene are SGDLS and YYNGEE. The CDR3 totals 14 residues. V was shortened by 1 base and J by 6 bases, with 10 bases between the two germline ends. The DNA for the CDR3 is TGTGCCAGCAGCGTAAGAGGGGCCGCCGGGGAGCTGTTTTTT. It is translated as CASSVRGAAGELFF.

This CDR3 reads CASSGERGETQYF. As DNA, the CDR3 is TGTGCCAGCAGCGGAGAGCGTGGGGAGACCCAGTACTTC. V and J are TRBV2 and TRBJ2-5, with no clear D. V was cut by 6 bases and J by 5 bases, with 13 bases left in between. Per germline, CDR1 SNHLY and CDR2 FYNNEI. The CDR3 runs 13 residues.